Below are 26 T cell receptor beta chains sequenced from a single sample in a study of Ad26.COV2.S vaccination and SARS-CoV-2 variants. This sample's treatment: 19 received Ad26.COV2.S at low or high dose, single or two shots; 5 received placebo; per-sample allocation not given. Repertoires come from day 63 after the first vaccine or placebo injection. Assay: immunoSEQ multiplex PCR; the TCRdb copy retains only in-frame clones and omits some. The data show more than 300,000 clones, with about 87% seen just once and approximately 5.9% held by the top ten. The material was peripheral blood, obtained in a trial of Ad26.COV2.S vaccine versus placebo. The receptors derive from a person aged 18 to 59 who received the Ad26.COV2.S COVID-19 vaccine or a placebo.

This clone was observed a handful of times. The rearrangement joins TRBV12-5 to TRBJ2-6; no definite D call. The CDR3 length is 16 residues. Germline values: CDR1 LGHNT, CDR2 FRNRAP. V was trimmed by 4 bases and J by 0 bases, leaving 10 bases between them. The CDR3, as DNA: TGTGCTAGTGGTTCGCCCTCACTCTCTGGGGCCAACGTCCTGACTTTC. It codes for CASGSPSLSGANVLTF.

V is TRBV7-9 and J is TRBJ2-6, with D perhaps given as TRBD1 or TRBD2 (5 bases each). The germline gives CDR1 SEHNR, CDR2 FQNEAQ (reference sequence). V dropped 5 bases and J dropped 4 bases, with 9 bases sitting between them. The CDR3 spans 14 residues. DNA for the CDR3: TGTGCCAGCAGCCTCAGGGAGGGGGCCAACGTCCTGACTTTC. This sequence encodes CASSLREGANVLTF.

CDR3 residues: CASSFHWTRITGELFF. The CDR3 DNA reads as TGTGCCAGCAGCTTTCATTGGACTAGAATTACCGGGGAGCTGTTTTTT. The V gene is TRBV7-2, the J gene TRBJ2-2; 7 bases line up with TRBD2. V gave up 3 bases and J gave up 5 bases; unmatched junction bases: 9. Germline values: CDR1 SGHTA, CDR2 FQGNSA. The CDR3 is 16 residues long. Full variable domain (remainder filled in from reference TRBV7-2 and TRBJ2-2): GAGVSQSPSNKVTEKGKDVELRCDPISGHTALYWYRQSLGQGLEFLIYFQGNSAPDKSGLPSDRFSAERTGGSVSTLTIQRTQQEDSAVYLCASSFHWTRITGELFFGEGSRLTVL.

V is TRBV9 and J is TRBJ2-3; perhaps TRBD2 as D (7 bases). With 6 bases removed from V and 1 base from J, the gap between germline ends came to 15 bases. Germline lookup yields CDR1 SGDLS and CDR2 YYNGEE. This CDR3 has 15 amino acids. CDR3 sequence (DNA): TGTGCCAGCACCGAACGGGGGGCGGGCACAGATACGCAGTATTTT. Translated, it gives CASTERGAGTDTQYF.

V and J are TRBV4-3 and TRBJ2-7, with 12 bases lining up with TRBD2. Germline CDR1 LGHNA, CDR2 YSLEER. The CDR3 runs to 17 residues. V dropped 4 bases and J dropped 3; count of bases not matched to a gene: 10. Here the CDR3 reads CASSRDGLAGSYYEQYF. The CDR3 coding sequence is TGCGCCAGCAGCCGGGACGGACTAGCGGGGAGTTACTACGAGCAGTACTTC.

V gene TRBV7-3 combines with J gene TRBJ1-6, with D possibly TRBD1 on 5 matching bases. CDR3 length equals 17 residues. CDR1 is SGHTA, CDR2 FQGTGA, per germline. V dropped 4 bases and J dropped 7 bases, with 20 bases sitting between them. CDR3: CASSYPYSTEKNSPLHF. The CDR3 bases are TGTGCCAGCAGCTATCCCTATTCGACAGAGAAAAATTCACCCCTCCACTTT.

The chain combines TRBV5-1 with TRBJ1-5, with a tentative D call TRBD1 (5 bases). V shed 0 bases and J shed 0 bases, with 10 bases lying between them. The CDR3 is 16 amino acids. In germline, CDR1 is SGHRS, CDR2 YFSETQ. CDR3 loop: CASSLGGSYSNQPQHF. The DNA of the CDR3 is TGCGCCAGCAGCTTGGGGGGCAGCTATAGCAATCAGCCCCAGCATTTT.

This clone has just a few counts. J is TRBJ1-2 and V is TRBV18; D remains unclear. CDR1 is KGHSH and CDR2 is LQKENI in the germline V gene. V shed 3 bases and J shed 0 bases, with 5 bases lying between them. The CDR3 spans 13 residues. Written as DNA, the CDR3 is TGTGCCAGCTCACCGGACGCTAACTATGGCTACACCTTC. It codes for CASSPDANYGYTF.

The V gene is TRBV7-3, the J gene TRBJ2-1, with 8 bases identical to TRBD2. The germline V gene encodes CDR1 SGHTA and CDR2 FQGTGA. The CDR3 is made up of 16 amino acids. Trimming cost V 1 base and J 5 bases; bases outside gene matches: 7. As DNA, the CDR3 is TGTGCCAGCAGCTTAAATGATCTAGCGGGCCACAATGAGCAGTTCTTC. As protein: CASSLNDLAGHNEQFF.

The chain joins TRBV5-1 to TRBJ2-3, with D possibly TRBD2 on 6 matching bases. The V gene lost 3 bases and the J gene lost 0 bases, with 11 bases spanning the gap. Germline lookup yields CDR1 SGHRS and CDR2 YFSETQ. This CDR3 has 15 amino acids. Here the CDR3 reads CASSSSGTSTDTQYF. The CDR3 DNA sequence: TGCGCCAGCAGCTCGTCCGGGACTAGCACAGATACGCAGTATTTT.

The gene calls are TRBV11-2 and TRBJ2-3; D is ambiguous. Germline V lookup: CDR1 SGHAT, CDR2 FQNNGV. The V end lost 1 base, the J end lost 3 bases, and 8 bases lay between the germline ends. The CDR3 is 14 amino acids. The CDR3 here is CASSLVLGTDTQYF. DNA of the CDR3: TGTGCCAGCAGCTTAGTCCTAGGTACAGATACGCAGTATTTT.

This sequence joins TRBV6-5 and TRBJ1-5; no clear D. The CDR3 sequence is 15 residues long. The V gene lost 8 bases and the J gene lost 1 base, with 15 bases spanning the gap. Looked up from germline, CDR1 is MNHEY and CDR2 is SVGAGI. CDR3 bases: TGTGCCAGCGGTAGGATTGAGGGAAGCAATCAGCCCCAGCATTTT. It translates to CASGRIEGSNQPQHF.

This rearrangement joins TRBV28 to TRBJ1-3, with D unresolved. The CDR3 has 14 residues. Per germline, CDR1 MDHEN and CDR2 SYDVKM. V was shortened by 3 bases and J by 0 bases, with 6 bases between the two germline ends. The CDR3 loop reads CASSFESSGNTIYF. The CDR3 DNA reads TGTGCCAGCAGTTTCGAGAGCTCTGGAAACACCATATATTTT.

The chain has TRBV9 and TRBJ2-6; D ambiguous. The germline CDR1 and CDR2 sequences are SGDLS and YYNGEE. This CDR3 spans 17 amino acids. Trimming stripped 0 bases from V and 0 bases from J, with 10 bases between. The CDR3 bases are TGTGCCAGCAGCGTAGGGGGATCCCCCTCTGGGGCCAACGTCCTGACTTTC. Translating gives CASSVGGSPSGANVLTF.

The rearrangement uses TRBV25-1 and TRBJ2-7; D is possibly TRBD1 (5 bases). The ends were cut back, 2 bases at V and 0 bases at J, with 8 bases in the middle. CDR3 size: 14 residues. Germline lookup yields CDR1 MGHDK and CDR2 SYGVNS. The CDR3 bases are TGTGCCAGCAGTGAAGGAGACAGCTCCTACGAGCAGTACTTC. This codes for CASSEGDSSYEQYF.

Worth noting for this clone: Other DNA variants within this sample encode the same CDR3. The genes are TRBV30 and TRBJ1-5; D is unclear. V lost 0 bases, J lost 4 bases, and 4 bases lay in between. In germline, CDR1 is GTSNPN, CDR2 SVGIG (reference sequence). CDR3 length equals 12 residues. CDR3 sequence: CAWSVTNQPQHF. CDR3 DNA: TGTGCCTGGAGTGTAACGAATCAGCCCCAGCATTTT.

A single count supports this clone. V is TRBV5-6 and J is TRBJ2-7, with 8 bases lining up with TRBD2. Germline lookup yields CDR1 SGHDT and CDR2 YYEEEE. J gave up 7 bases and V 4 bases, and 16 bases lay outside the gene matches. The CDR3 spans 16 residues. CDR3 protein: CASSPFPGRVLREQYF. CDR3 in DNA: TGTGCCAGCAGCCCCTTCCCCGGGAGGGTCTTGAGGGAGCAGTACTTC.

Concerning this clone itself: Its ends do not fully match the called genes, so a read error is possible. The chain couples TRBV7-8 to TRBJ1-4, with D maybe TRBD1 (6 bases). CDR1 SGHVS and CDR2 FQNEAQ come from the germline V gene. The CDR3 spans 14 residues. The CDR3 spells CASSRGDTIEKLFF. CDR3 DNA sequence: TGTGCCAGCAGCCGAGGGGACACTATTGAAAAACTGTTTTTT. Combining the CDR3 with reference TRBV7-8 and TRBJ1-4 gives the whole variable domain GAGVSQSPRYKVAKRGQDVALRCDPISGHVSLFWYQQALGQGPEFLTYFQNEAQLDKSGLPSDRFFAERPEGSVSTLKIQRTQQEDSAVYLCASSRGDTIEKLFFGSGTQLSVL.

The chain joins TRBV28 to TRBJ2-5; 11 bases fit TRBD2. V shed 11 bases and J 1 base; nucleotides not matched to a gene: 9. The CDR3 is 15 residues long. Germline V CDR1 and CDR2: MDHEN, SYDVKM. As DNA, the CDR3 is TGTGCCTGCACCGGGACTAGCGGAGTCCAAGAGACCCAGTACTTC. It encodes CACTGTSGVQETQYF.

The chain carries TRBV7-3 and TRBJ2-3; D may be TRBD1 (5 bases). The CDR3 runs 15 residues. Between the trimmed V and J ends, which lost 0 bases and 2 bases, there was a span of 9 bases. CDR1 is SGHTA and CDR2 is FQGTGA in the germline V gene. In DNA, the CDR3 is TGTGCCAGCAGCTTAACAGGGGTAAACACAGATACGCAGTATTTT. Protein: CASSLTGVNTDTQYF.

V and J are TRBV7-2 and TRBJ1-5; TRBD1 aligns across 7 bases. The CDR3 is 15 amino acids. The ends lost 4 bases at V and 3 bases at J; junction bases unmatched: 6. Germline CDR1 reads SGHTA; CDR2 reads FQGNSA. The CDR3 bases are TGTGCCAGCAGCTCCCGGACAGGATTCAATCAGCCCCAGCATTTT. Protein: CASSSRTGFNQPQHF. Together with reference TRBV7-2 and TRBJ1-5, the CDR3 gives the full variable domain: GAGVSQSPSNKVTEKGKDVELRCDPISGHTALYWYRQSLGQGLEFLIYFQGNSAPDKSGLPSDRFSAERTGGSVSTLTIQRTQQEDSAVYLCASSSRTGFNQPQHFGDGTRLSIL.

The chain combines TRBV30 with TRBJ2-7, with no clear D. The CDR3 loop spans 11 amino acids. Germline V gene lookup returns CDR1 GTSNPN and CDR2 SVGIG (reference sequence). Trimming pared 3 bases from V and 0 bases from J, leaving 3 bases between. The CDR3 protein is CAWRSSYEQYF. For the CDR3, the DNA is TGTGCCTGGAGGAGCTCCTACGAGCAGTACTTC.

The CDR3 bases are TGTGCCAGCAGCCACGGCGGGATTGAGGGGGCTAACACAGATACGCAGTATTTT. This sequence encodes CASSHGGIEGANTDTQYF. This sequence joins TRBV2 and TRBJ2-3; D possibly corresponds to TRBD1 (7 bases). Per germline, CDR1 SNHLY and CDR2 FYNNEI. The CDR3 runs 18 residues. V lost 6 bases, J lost 2 bases, and 24 bases lay in between. The whole variable domain, remainder taken from reference TRBV2 and TRBJ2-3, is EPEVTQTPSHQVTQMGQEVILRCVPISNHLYFYWYRQILGQKVEFLVSFYNNEISEKSEIFDDQFSVERPDGSNFTLKIRSTKLEDSAMYFCASSHGGIEGANTDTQYFGPGTRLTVL.

V gene TRBV3-1 (or the pseudogene TRBV3-2) combines with J gene TRBJ2-2; possibly TRBD1 or TRBD2 for D (5 bases each). The V end lost 8 bases, the J end lost 4 bases, and 17 bases lay between the germline ends. CDR3 length: 15 amino acids. The germline gives CDR1 LGHDT, CDR2 YNNKEL (reference sequence). CDR3 DNA: TGTGCCAGCCGACTCCAGGGAGAGCCCACCGGGGAGCTGTTTTTT. This translates into CASRLQGEPTGELFF.

The rearrangement links TRBV2 to TRBJ2-2, with a weak D call TRBD2 (6 bases). The CDR3 totals 11 residues. V shed 8 bases and J shed 5 bases, with 6 bases lying between them. Per the germline V gene, CDR1 is SNHLY and CDR2 is FYNNEI. This CDR3 is CASRGTGELFF. In nucleotides, the CDR3 is TGTGCCAGCCGGGGGACCGGGGAGCTGTTTTTT.

The gene calls are TRBV5-1 and TRBJ2-7, with 7 bases lining up with TRBD1. This CDR3 has 14 amino acids. Germline V lookup: CDR1 SGHRS, CDR2 YFSETQ. V lost 1 base and J lost 3; bases outside the gene matches: 4. CDR3 sequence: CASSLPGQSYEQYF. The CDR3 DNA is TGCGCCAGCAGCTTGCCGGGACAGAGCTACGAGCAGTACTTC. The full variable domain, with the rest looked up from reference TRBV5-1 and TRBJ2-7, is KAGVTQTPRYLIKTRGQQVTLSCSPISGHRSVSWYQQTPGQGLQFLFEYFSETQRNKGNFPGRFSGRQFSNSRSEMNVSTLELGDSALYLCASSLPGQSYEQYFGPGTRLTVT.